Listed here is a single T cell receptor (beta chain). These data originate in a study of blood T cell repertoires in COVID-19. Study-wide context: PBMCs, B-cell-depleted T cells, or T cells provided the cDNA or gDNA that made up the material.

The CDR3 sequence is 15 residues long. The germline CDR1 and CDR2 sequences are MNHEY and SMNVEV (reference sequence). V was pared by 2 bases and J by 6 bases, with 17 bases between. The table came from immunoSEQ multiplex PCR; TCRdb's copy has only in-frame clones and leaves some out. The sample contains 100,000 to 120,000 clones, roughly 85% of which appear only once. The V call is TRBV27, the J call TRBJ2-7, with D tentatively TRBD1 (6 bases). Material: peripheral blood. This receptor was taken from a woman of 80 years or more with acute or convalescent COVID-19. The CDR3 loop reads CASSLRGYGLGEQYV. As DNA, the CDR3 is TGTGCCAGCAGTTTAAGGGGGTACGGGTTGGGCGAGCAGTACGTC.